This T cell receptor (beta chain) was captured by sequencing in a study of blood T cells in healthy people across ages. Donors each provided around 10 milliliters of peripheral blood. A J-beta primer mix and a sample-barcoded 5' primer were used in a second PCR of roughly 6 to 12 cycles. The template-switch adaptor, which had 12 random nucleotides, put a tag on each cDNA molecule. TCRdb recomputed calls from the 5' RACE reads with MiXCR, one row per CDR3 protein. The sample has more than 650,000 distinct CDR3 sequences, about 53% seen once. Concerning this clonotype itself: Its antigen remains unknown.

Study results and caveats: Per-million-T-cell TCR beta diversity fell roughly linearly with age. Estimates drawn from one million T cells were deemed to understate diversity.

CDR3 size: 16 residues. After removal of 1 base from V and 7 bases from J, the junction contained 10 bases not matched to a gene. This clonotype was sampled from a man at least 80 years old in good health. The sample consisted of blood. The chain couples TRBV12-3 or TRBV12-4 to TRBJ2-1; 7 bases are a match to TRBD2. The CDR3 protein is CASSLGLASRGNEQFF. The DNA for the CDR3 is TGTGCCAGCAGTTTAGGACTAGCATCAAGGGGTAATGAGCAGTTCTTC.